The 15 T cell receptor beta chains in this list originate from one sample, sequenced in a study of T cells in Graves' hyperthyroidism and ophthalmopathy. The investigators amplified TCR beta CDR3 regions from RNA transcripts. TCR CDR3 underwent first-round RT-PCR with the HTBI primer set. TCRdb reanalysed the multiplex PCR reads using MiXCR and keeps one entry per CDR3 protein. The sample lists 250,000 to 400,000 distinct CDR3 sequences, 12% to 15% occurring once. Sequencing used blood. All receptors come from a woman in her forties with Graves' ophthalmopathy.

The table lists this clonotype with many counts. The CDR3 DNA reads as TGCGCCAGCAGCTTTCTATCGGCAGGTTCCTCCTACGAGCAGTACTTC. It codes for CASSFLSAGSSYEQYF. J is TRBJ2-7 and V is TRBV5-1; D is ambiguous. The V gene's germline CDR1 is SGHRS and CDR2 YFSETQ. This CDR3 comprises 16 residues. The germline V and J ends were trimmed by 2 bases and 0 bases, with 15 bases remaining between them.

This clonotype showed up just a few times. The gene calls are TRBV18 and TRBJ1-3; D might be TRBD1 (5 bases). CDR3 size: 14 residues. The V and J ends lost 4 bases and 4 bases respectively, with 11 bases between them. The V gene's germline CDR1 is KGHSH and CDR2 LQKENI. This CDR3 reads CASSLDKAGNTIYF. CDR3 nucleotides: TGTGCCAGCTCACTGGACAAAGCGGGAAACACCATATATTTT.

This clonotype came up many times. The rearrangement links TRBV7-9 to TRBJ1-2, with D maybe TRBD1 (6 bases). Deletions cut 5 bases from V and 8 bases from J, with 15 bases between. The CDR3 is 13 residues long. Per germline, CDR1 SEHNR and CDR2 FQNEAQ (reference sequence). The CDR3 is CASSQDSRGGYTF. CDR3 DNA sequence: TGTGCCAGCAGCCAGGACAGCAGGGGCGGCTACACCTTC.

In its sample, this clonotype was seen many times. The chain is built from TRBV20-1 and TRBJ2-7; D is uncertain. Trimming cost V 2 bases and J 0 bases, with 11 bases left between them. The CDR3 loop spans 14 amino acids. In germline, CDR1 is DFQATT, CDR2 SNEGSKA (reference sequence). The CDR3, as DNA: TGCAGTGCTAGAAACAGATTTAGCTCCTACGAGCAGTACTTC. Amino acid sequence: CSARNRFSSYEQYF.

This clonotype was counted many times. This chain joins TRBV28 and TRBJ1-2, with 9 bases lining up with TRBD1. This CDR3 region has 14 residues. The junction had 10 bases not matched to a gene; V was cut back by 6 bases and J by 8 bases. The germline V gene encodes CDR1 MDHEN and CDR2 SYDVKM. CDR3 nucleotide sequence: TGTGCCAGCAGCTCCGGGACAGGGATAACGGGCTACACCTTC. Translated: CASSSGTGITGYTF.

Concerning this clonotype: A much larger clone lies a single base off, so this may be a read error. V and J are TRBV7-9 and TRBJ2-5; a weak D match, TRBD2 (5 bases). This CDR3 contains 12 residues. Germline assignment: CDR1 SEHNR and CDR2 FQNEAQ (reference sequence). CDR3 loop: CASTSKLETQHF. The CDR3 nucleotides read TGTGCCAGCACTTCCAAACTAGAGACCCAGCACTTC.

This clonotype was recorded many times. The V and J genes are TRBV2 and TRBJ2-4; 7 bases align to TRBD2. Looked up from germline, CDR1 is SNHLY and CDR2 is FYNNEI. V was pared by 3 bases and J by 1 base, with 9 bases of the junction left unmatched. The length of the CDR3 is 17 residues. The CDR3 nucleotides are TGTGCCAGCAGTGAGTCTTTAGGGAGGGCCGCCAAAAACATTCAGTACTTC. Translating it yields CASSESLGRAAKNIQYF.

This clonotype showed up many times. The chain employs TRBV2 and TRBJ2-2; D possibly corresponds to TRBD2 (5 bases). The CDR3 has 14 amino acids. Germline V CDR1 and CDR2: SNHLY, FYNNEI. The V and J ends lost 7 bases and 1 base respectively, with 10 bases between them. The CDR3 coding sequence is TGTGCCAGCAAGCTAGCTATGAACACCGGGGAGCTGTTTTTT. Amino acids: CASKLAMNTGELFF.

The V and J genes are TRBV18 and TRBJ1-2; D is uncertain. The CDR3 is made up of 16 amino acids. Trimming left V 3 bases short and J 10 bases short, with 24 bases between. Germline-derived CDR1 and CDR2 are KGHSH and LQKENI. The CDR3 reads CASSPPPMRAQLTYTF. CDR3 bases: TGTGCCAGCTCACCTCCACCCATGAGGGCCCAGCTTACCTACACCTTC.

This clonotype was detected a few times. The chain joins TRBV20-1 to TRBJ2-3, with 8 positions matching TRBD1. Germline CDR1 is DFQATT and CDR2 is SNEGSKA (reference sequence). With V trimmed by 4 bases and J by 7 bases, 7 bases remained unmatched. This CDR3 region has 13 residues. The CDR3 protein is CSATGTGTYTQYF. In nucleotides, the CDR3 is TGCAGTGCTACCGGGACAGGAACTTATACGCAGTATTTT.

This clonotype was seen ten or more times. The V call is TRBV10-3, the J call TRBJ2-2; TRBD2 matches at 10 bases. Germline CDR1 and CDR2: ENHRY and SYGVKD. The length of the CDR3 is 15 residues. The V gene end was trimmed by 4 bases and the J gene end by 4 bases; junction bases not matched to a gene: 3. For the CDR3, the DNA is TGTGCCATCAGTGCCGGACTAGCGGCCACCGGGGAGCTGTTTTTT. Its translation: CAISAGLAATGELFF.

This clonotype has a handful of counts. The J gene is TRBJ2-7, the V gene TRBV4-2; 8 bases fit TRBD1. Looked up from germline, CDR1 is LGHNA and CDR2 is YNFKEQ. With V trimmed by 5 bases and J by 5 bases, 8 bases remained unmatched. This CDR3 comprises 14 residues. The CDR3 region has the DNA TGTGCCAGCAGCTACCGGACAGGGAGCGACGAGCAGTACTTC. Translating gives CASSYRTGSDEQYF.

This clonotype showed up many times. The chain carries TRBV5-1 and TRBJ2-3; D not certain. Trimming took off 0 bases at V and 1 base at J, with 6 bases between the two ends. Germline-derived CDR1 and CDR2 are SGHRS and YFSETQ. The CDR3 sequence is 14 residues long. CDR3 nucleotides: TGCGCCAGCAGCTTGGACGGAGGCACAGATACGCAGTATTTT. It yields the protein CASSLDGGTDTQYF.

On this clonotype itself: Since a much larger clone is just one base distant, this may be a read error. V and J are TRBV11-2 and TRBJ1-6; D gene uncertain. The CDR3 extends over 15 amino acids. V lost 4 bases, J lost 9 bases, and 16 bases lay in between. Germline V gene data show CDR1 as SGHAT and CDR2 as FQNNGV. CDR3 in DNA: TGTGCCAGCAGCTCAGATCCCACGGGGAGTTCACCCCTCCACTTT. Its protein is CASSSDPTGSSPLHF.

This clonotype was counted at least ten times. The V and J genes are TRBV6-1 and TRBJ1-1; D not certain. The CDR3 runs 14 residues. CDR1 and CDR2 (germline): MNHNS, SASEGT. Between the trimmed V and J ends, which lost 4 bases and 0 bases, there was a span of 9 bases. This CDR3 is CASSVNNMNTEAFF. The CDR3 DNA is TGTGCCAGCAGTGTTAACAACATGAACACTGAAGCTTTCTTT.